Listed below are T cell receptor beta chains from one sample, sequenced in a study of blood T cells in healthy people across ages. Via MiXCR, TCRdb re-called the 5' RACE reads, giving one row per CDR3 protein. The data show 850,000 to 1,000,000 distinct CDR3 sequences, roughly half seen once. Sequenced input: blood. The receptor source for this set is a woman aged 55-69 years in good health. The CDR3 runs from the conserved cysteine through the conserved F or W. D genes are given only for firm matches. Some rows have no size entry. The others give once, few or many, or a class for an expanded clone.

J gene	clone size	V gene	D gene	CDR3 protein	CDR3 DNA
TRBJ2-5	.	TRBV7-2	TRBD1	CASSLVDRAQETQYF	TGTGCCAGCAGCTTAGTTGACAGGGCCCAAGAGACCCAGTACTTC
TRBJ2-5	.	TRBV7-9	.	CASSLSSQEQYF	TGTGCCAGCAGCTTATCCTCCCAGGAGCAGTACTTC
TRBJ1-4	.	TRBV20-1	TRBD1	CSARDIQGNEKLFF	TGCAGTGCTAGAGATATACAGGGGAATGAAAAACTGTTTTTT
TRBJ2-1	many	TRBV20-1	.	CSARDLNPASYNEQFF	TGCAGTGCTAGAGATCTTAACCCCGCCTCCTACAATGAGCAGTTCTTC
TRBJ2-5	.	TRBV19	TRBD2	CASTPGGRDTETQYF	TGTGCCAGTACCCCGGGAGGGAGGGATACAGAGACCCAGTACTTC
TRBJ2-5	few	TRBV7-9	.	CASSFQWGETQYF	TGTGCCAGCAGCTTCCAATGGGGAGAGACCCAGTACTTC
TRBJ2-3	.	TRBV11-2	.	CASSILIGDGIDTQYF	TGTGCCAGCAGCATCCTTATAGGGGATGGCATAGATACGCAGTATTTT
TRBJ2-3	once	TRBV20-1	.	CSASLLASSTDTQYF	TGCAGTGCGAGTCTCTTAGCCAGTAGCACAGATACGCAGTATTTT
TRBJ2-4	few	TRBV10-3	TRBD1	CAISPSGQVGNIQYF	TGTGCCATCAGTCCAAGTGGACAGGTCGGGAACATTCAGTACTTC
TRBJ2-1	.	TRBV2	.	CASRADYSSSYNEQFF	TGTGCCAGCAGGGCGGACTACTCCAGCTCCTACAATGAGCAGTTCTTC
TRBJ2-5	.	TRBV7-9	.	CASITGTQQETQYF	TGTGCCAGCATCACCGGGACACAACAAGAGACCCAGTACTTC
TRBJ2-7	.	TRBV27	TRBD2	CASSLWLAGGSYEQYF	TGTGCCAGCAGTTTATGGCTAGCGGGGGGCTCCTACGAGCAGTACTTC
TRBJ2-7	.	TRBV4-1	.	CASSPRDNGYEQCF	TGCGCCAGCAGCCCCCGGGACAACGGCTACGAGCAGTGCTTC
TRBJ2-3	.	TRBV6-6	.	CASSYYGMGTDTQYF	TGTGCCAGCAGTTACTATGGGATGGGAACAGATACGCAGTATTTT
TRBJ2-5	few	TRBV7-6	.	CASSQLGWPGETQYF	TGTGCCAGCAGCCAATTAGGCTGGCCGGGAGAGACCCAGTACTTC
TRBJ2-5	.	TRBV5-8	TRBD2	CASRSGLAIQETQYF	TGTGCCAGCAGATCCGGACTAGCGATACAAGAGACCCAGTACTTC
TRBJ2-1	.	TRBV5-1	.	CASSLLGAAYNEQFF	TGCGCCAGCAGCTTGTTGGGAGCGGCCTACAATGAGCAGTTCTTC
TRBJ2-1	few	TRBV6-2/TRBV6-3	TRBD2	CASSFLLRESYNEQFF	TGTGCCAGCAGTTTTCTTCTGCGGGAGAGCTACAATGAGCAGTTCTTC
TRBJ2-3	few	TRBV12-3/TRBV12-4	.	CASSFSETTQYF	TGTGCCAGCAGCTTTTCCGAAACTACGCAGTATTTT
TRBJ2-5	.	TRBV27	TRBD1	CASSSSTGEIHETQYF	TGTGCCAGCAGTTCATCCACAGGGGAGATACACGAGACCCAGTACTTC
TRBJ2-1	many	TRBV2	TRBD2	CASSPGLAGLDEQFF	TGTGCCAGCAGTCCCGGACTAGCGGGATTGGATGAGCAGTTCTTC
TRBJ2-4	.	TRBV18	.	CASSPASGVVKNIQYF	TGTGCCAGCTCACCAGCGTCAGGGGTGGTCAAAAACATTCAGTACTTC
TRBJ2-7	many	TRBV29-1	.	CSVVRDYEQYF	TGCAGCGTTGTGAGGGACTACGAGCAGTACTTC
TRBJ1-5	.	TRBV20-1	.	CSARFGLQNQPQHF	TGCAGTGCTAGGTTTGGGCTTCAGAATCAGCCCCAACATTTT
TRBJ2-7	.	TRBV6-2/TRBV6-3	.	CASSAFNEQYF	TGTGCCAGCAGCGCGTTCAACGAGCAGTACTTC
TRBJ1-6	.	TRBV12-3/TRBV12-4	TRBD1	CASSLRPERDRGEYYNSPLHF	TGTGCCAGCAGTTTAAGGCCAGAGAGGGACAGGGGTGAATACTATAATTCACCCCTCCACTTT
TRBJ1-2	few	TRBV7-2	TRBD1	CASRPRETGWDYGYTF	TGTGCCAGCAGGCCACGGGAGACAGGGTGGGACTATGGCTACACCTTC
TRBJ1-6	.	TRBV21-1	.	CASSKASGTIKSYNSPLHF	TGTGCCAGCAGCAAGGCCTCGGGCACGATAAAATCGTATAATTCACCCCTCCACTTT
TRBJ1-4	.	TRBV18	.	CASSGGAGTMKLFF	TGTGCCAGCTCCGGAGGGGCAGGGACGATGAAACTGTTTTTT
TRBJ2-3	.	TRBV18	TRBD1	CASSRDSSGQGTDTQYF	TGTGCCAGCTCCAGGGACAGTAGCGGACAGGGGACAGATACGCAGTATTTT
TRBJ2-3	few	TRBV11-2	.	CASSPLREFAQYF	TGTGCCAGCAGCCCCCTGCGGGAATTCGCGCAGTATTTT
TRBJ2-3	.	TRBV4-1	TRBD1	CASSQRRTGGVHAYF	TGCGCCAGCAGCCAAAGGAGGACAGGGGGGGTACACGCGTATTTT
TRBJ2-7	once	TRBV2	.	CASSEKTSLTYEQYF	TGTGCCAGCAGTGAAAAAACTAGCCTGACCTACGAGCAGTACTTC
TRBJ2-7	many	TRBV18	.	CASSPRSDTEQYF	TGTGCCAGCTCACCACGCTCGGACACCGAGCAGTACTTC
TRBJ2-1	few	TRBV7-8	TRBD2	CASSLKRTSGNNEQFF	TGTGCCAGCAGCTTAAAAAGGACTAGCGGGAACAATGAGCAGTTCTTC
TRBJ2-5	few	TRBV4-2	.	CASSQGDMETQYF	TGTGCCAGCAGCCAGGGGGATATGGAGACCCAGTACTTC
TRBJ2-2	few	TRBV10-3	TRBD2	CAISDGGVTGELFF	TGTGCCATCAGTGATGGGGGGGTCACCGGGGAGCTGTTTTTT
TRBJ2-3	.	TRBV2	TRBD2	CASSERLAGGTRRTDTQYF	TGTGCCAGCAGTGAGCGGCTAGCGGGAGGGACCAGGCGCACAGATACGCAGTATTTT
TRBJ2-1	.	TRBV7-6	.	CASSSVASLSYNEQFF	TGTGCCAGCAGCTCCGTGGCGAGCCTTTCCTACAATGAGCAGTTCTTC
TRBJ1-3	.	TRBV28	.	CASSPVLFSGNTIYF	TGTGCCAGCAGTCCGGTTCTGTTCTCTGGAAACACCATATATTTT